The TCR beta chain described here comes from a study of blood T cell repertoires in COVID-19. About the study: The United States, Italy and Spain supplied acute and convalescent COVID-19 samples. Nucleic acid was either cDNA or gDNA, and it came from T cells, B-cell-depleted T cells, or PBMCs.

As handled by the study authors: Amplification from reference gene primers served as the basis for estimated nucleated cell counts. The assay was immunoSEQ multiplex PCR, and TCRdb's table has in-frame clones only and misses some. For V, J and clone size, that table is used; D and trimming come from the DNA. This table has about 80,000 clones, over 70% appearing once. The CDR3 loop spans 14 amino acids. V was cut by 7 bases and J by 3 bases, with 15 bases left in between. Germline CDR1 and CDR2: MNHEY and SVGAGI. This TCR was recovered from an elderly man with active or convalescent COVID-19. Material: peripheral blood. This rearrangement joins TRBV6-5 to TRBJ1-1; tentatively, D is TRBD1 (5 bases). Here the CDR3 DNA reads TGTGCCAGCACTTCTGGACACCTGTACACTGAAGCTTTCTTT. Its protein product is CASTSGHLYTEAFF.